These 14 T cell receptor beta chains were all obtained from the same sample, sequenced in a study of shared clonotypes between healthy human individuals. CD8 cells classed as naive were CD45RO-negative and positively selected for CCR7, excluding terminally differentiated effector memory CD45RA+ cells. Produced via immunoSEQ multiplex PCR; TCRdb's table is partial and in-frame only. This sample yields around 610,000 clones, of which 90% to 97% are seen a single time; 0.11% belongs to the top ten. The sample comprised naive CD8+ T cells sorted from blood. These receptors all stem from a woman aged 25 to 39 in good health.

This clone was seen a single time. This rearrangement joins TRBV19 to TRBJ2-2; no clear D gene. Germline V lookup: CDR1 LNHDA, CDR2 SQIVND (reference sequence). This CDR3 has 14 residues. Trimming stripped 10 bases from V and 0 bases from J, with 12 bases between. The CDR3 loop is CATTSRTNTGELFF. The CDR3 DNA sequence: TGTGCCACAACTTCGAGAACGAACACCGGGGAGCTGTTTTTT.

The chain is built from TRBV2 and TRBJ2-7; 8 bases are shared with TRBD1. Germline assignment: CDR1 SNHLY and CDR2 FYNNEI. This CDR3 is 12 amino acids long. V lost 10 bases, J lost 2 bases, and 4 bases stayed unmatched. The DNA for the CDR3 is TGTGCCACGACAGGGGCAGCCTACGAGCAGTACTTC. It specifies CATTGAAYEQYF.

The rearrangement links TRBV5-4 to TRBJ2-3; D is uncertain. There are 13 residues in the CDR3. Germline CDR1 and CDR2: SGHNT and YYREEE (reference sequence). V shed 7 bases and J shed 1 base, with 10 bases lying between them. Here the CDR3 DNA reads TGTGCCAGCGGAATAGAAGGCACAGATACGCAGTATTTT. Protein product: CASGIEGTDTQYF.

This sequence joins TRBV6-1 and TRBJ1-4; 7 bases fit TRBD1. The trim removed 4 bases at V and 3 bases at J, leaving 17 bases unmatched. CDR1 MNHNS and CDR2 SASEGT come from the germline V gene. The CDR3 runs to 19 residues. The CDR3 DNA follows: TGTGCCAGCAGTGGGGTACGGACAGGCCGGTCTCCGGCTAATGAAAAACTGTTTTTT. Its translation: CASSGVRTGRSPANEKLFF.

The J gene is TRBJ2-7, the V gene TRBV2; either TRBD1 or TRBD2 may fit D (5 bases each). The V end lost 0 bases, the J end lost 1 base, and 16 bases lay between the germline ends. The germline CDR1 and CDR2 sequences are SNHLY and FYNNEI. The CDR3 covers 17 residues. CDR3 amino acids: CASSEAKEGLESYEQYF. The CDR3 coding sequence is TGTGCCAGCAGTGAAGCTAAAGAGGGGCTGGAGTCCTACGAGCAGTACTTC.

The chain couples TRBV13 to TRBJ2-1, with D possibly being TRBD2 (6 bases). In germline, CDR1 is PRHDT, CDR2 FYEKMQ (reference sequence). The germline V and J ends were trimmed by 5 bases and 3 bases, with 11 bases remaining between them. The CDR3 covers 14 residues. CDR3 loop: CASSVAGLYNEQFF. The DNA for the CDR3 is TGTGCCAGCAGCGTCGCGGGGCTCTACAATGAGCAGTTCTTC.

This chain uses TRBV10-1 with TRBJ1-3; no reliable D call. Germline CDR1 and CDR2: WNHNN and SYGVQD (reference sequence). Trimming took off 3 bases at V and 3 bases at J, with 12 bases between the two ends. The CDR3 spans 15 residues. The CDR3 DNA follows: TGCGCCAGCAGTGAAGGACTCTACGTTGGAAACACCATATATTTT. Residues: CASSEGLYVGNTIYF.

The rearrangement links TRBV27 to TRBJ2-2, with D uncertain. Germline V lookup: CDR1 MNHEY, CDR2 SMNVEV (reference sequence). The germline V and J ends were trimmed by 4 bases and 0 bases, with 12 bases remaining between them. This CDR3 has 16 amino acids. The CDR3 nucleotides are TGTGCCAGCAGTTCCTTAGACCGATCGAACACCGGGGAGCTGTTTTTT. It is translated as CASSSLDRSNTGELFF.

The CDR3 sequence: CASSFVGDNTQYF. CDR3 in DNA: TGTGCCAGCAGTTTTGTTGGCGACAATACGCAGTATTTT. This chain uses TRBV27 with TRBJ2-3, with no clear D. V lost 3 bases and J lost 7, with 11 bases in between. Looked up from germline, CDR1 is MNHEY and CDR2 is SMNVEV (reference sequence). CDR3 length equals 13 residues.

The chain carries TRBV4-2 and TRBJ2-1; perhaps TRBD2 as D (5 bases). Germline V CDR1 and CDR2: LGHNA, YNFKEQ. V was clipped by 0 bases and J by 5 bases, with 8 bases between them. This CDR3 region has 14 residues. CDR3 sequence (DNA): TGTGCCAGCAGCCAAGAAGGGAGAAACAATGAGCAGTTCTTC. As protein: CASSQEGRNNEQFF.

V is TRBV4-1 and J is TRBJ2-1; TRBD2 agrees at 10 bases. J lost 2 bases, V lost 5 bases, and 12 bases had no gene match. The CDR3 contains 18 residues. Germline V CDR1 and CDR2: MGHRA, YSYEKL. CDR3: CASSAEGGAGGPYNEQFF. DNA of the CDR3: TGCGCCAGCAGCGCAGAAGGGGGAGCGGGAGGGCCCTACAATGAGCAGTTCTTC.

The V gene is TRBV7-6, the J gene TRBJ2-2; 12 nucleotides match TRBD2. The V gene end was trimmed by 6 bases and the J gene end by 6 bases; junction bases not matched to a gene: 5. The germline gives CDR1 SGHVS, CDR2 FNYEAQ. This CDR3 is 15 amino acids long. In DNA, the CDR3 is TGTGCCAGCAGTCAACTAGCGGGAGGTGCCGGGGAGCTGTTTTTT. Translating it yields CASSQLAGGAGELFF.

J is TRBJ2-1 and V is TRBV27; 12 bases fit TRBD2. The ends lost 7 bases at V and 6 bases at J; junction bases unmatched: 7. Germline V lookup: CDR1 MNHEY, CDR2 SMNVEV (reference sequence). This CDR3 comprises 15 residues. The CDR3 nucleotides are TGTGCCAGCACCCCCGGACTAGCGGGAACCAATGAGCAGTTCTTC. Protein: CASTPGLAGTNEQFF.

The chain has TRBV5-6 and TRBJ1-2; D is uncertain. CDR1 is SGHDT and CDR2 is YYEEEE in the germline V gene. V gave up 0 bases and J gave up 8 bases, with 8 bases separating them. The CDR3 is 12 amino acids. The CDR3 spells CASSLGVGGYTF. The CDR3 bases are TGTGCCAGCAGCTTGGGCGTGGGGGGCTACACCTTC.